This TCR beta chain was sequenced during a study of T cells after yellow fever vaccination. Whole-study context: Those fractions that held only low numbers of cells were prepared using the SMART-Seq v4 Ultra Low Input RNA kit.

Each CDR3 protein gets one entry after TCRdb re-called the 5' RACE reads with MiXCR. The profile covers roughly 30,000 distinct CDR3 sequences, with 8% to 11% appearing a single time and roughly 12% taken by the ten largest. This clonotype occurred many times. The CDR3 covers 16 residues. The V segment lost 4 bases and the J segment 4 bases; nucleotides outside the gene matches: 10. Germline V lookup: CDR1 SGHTA, CDR2 FQGTGA. Study observations and caveats: When the response was secondary, it was weaker but reached its peak faster, day 5 versus 15.

J is TRBJ2-1 and V is TRBV7-3, with 7 bases matching TRBD1. The sequences come from PBMCs, either bulk or a sorted T-cell subset (CD4+, CD8+, memory, or dextramer-sorted; not recorded which), collected about 2 weeks after the first yellow fever vaccination. The TCR comes from a young man who received the YFV17D yellow fever vaccine. The CDR3 reads CASSSRGQDSYNEQFF. The CDR3 nucleotides read TGTGCCAGCAGCTCACGCGGACAGGACTCTTACAATGAGCAGTTCTTC. Together with reference TRBV7-3 and TRBJ2-1, the CDR3 gives the full variable domain: GAGVSQTPSNKVTEKGKYVELRCDPISGHTALYWYRQSLGQGPEFLIYFQGTGAADDSGLPNDRFFAVRPEGSVSTLKIQRTERGDSAVYLCASSSRGQDSYNEQFFGPGTRLTVL.